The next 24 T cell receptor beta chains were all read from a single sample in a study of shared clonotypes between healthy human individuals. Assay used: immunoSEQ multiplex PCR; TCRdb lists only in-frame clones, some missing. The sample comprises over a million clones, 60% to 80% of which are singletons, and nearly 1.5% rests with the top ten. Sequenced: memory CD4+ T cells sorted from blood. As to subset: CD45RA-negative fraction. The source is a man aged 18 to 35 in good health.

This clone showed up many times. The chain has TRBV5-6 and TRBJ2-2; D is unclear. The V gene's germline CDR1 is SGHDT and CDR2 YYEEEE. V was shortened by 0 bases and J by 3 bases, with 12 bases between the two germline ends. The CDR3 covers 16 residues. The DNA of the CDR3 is TGTGCCAGCAGCTTGGATCAGCTCGATTACACCGGGGAGCTGTTTTTT. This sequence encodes CASSLDQLDYTGELFF.

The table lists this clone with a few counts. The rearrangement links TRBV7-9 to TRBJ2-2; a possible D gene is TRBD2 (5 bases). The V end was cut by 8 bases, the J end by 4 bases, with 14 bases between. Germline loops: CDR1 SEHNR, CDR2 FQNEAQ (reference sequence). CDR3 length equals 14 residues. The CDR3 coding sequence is TGTGCCAGCCAGAGCGAGCGGCGCACCGGGGAGCTGTTTTTT. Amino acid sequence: CASQSERRTGELFF.

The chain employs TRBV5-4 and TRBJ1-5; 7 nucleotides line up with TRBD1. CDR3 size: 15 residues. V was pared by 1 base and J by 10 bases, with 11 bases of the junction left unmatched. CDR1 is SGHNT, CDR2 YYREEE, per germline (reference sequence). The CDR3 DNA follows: TGTGCCAGCAGCTTGAACAGGGGCTTGGAATCTCCCCAGCATTTT. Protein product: CASSLNRGLESPQHF.

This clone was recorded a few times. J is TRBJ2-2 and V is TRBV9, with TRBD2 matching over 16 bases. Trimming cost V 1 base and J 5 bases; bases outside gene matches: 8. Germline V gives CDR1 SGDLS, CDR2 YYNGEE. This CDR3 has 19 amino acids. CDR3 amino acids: CASSVSTGLAGGQTGELFF. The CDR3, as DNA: TGTGCCAGCAGCGTATCCACGGGACTAGCGGGGGGGCAGACCGGGGAGCTGTTTTTT. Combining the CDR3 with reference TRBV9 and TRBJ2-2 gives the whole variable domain DSGVTQTPKHLITATGQRVTLRCSPRSGDLSVYWYQQSLDQGLQFLIQYYNGEERAKGNILERFSAQQFPDLHSELNLSSLELGDSALYFCASSVSTGLAGGQTGELFFGEGSRLTVL.

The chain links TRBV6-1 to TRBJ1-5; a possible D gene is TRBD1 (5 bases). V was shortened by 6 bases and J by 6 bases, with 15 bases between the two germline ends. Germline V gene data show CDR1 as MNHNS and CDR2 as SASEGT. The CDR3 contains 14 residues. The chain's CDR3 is CASRIDSSRQPQHF. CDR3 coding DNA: TGTGCCAGCAGAATCGACAGCTCCCGTCAGCCCCAGCATTTT.

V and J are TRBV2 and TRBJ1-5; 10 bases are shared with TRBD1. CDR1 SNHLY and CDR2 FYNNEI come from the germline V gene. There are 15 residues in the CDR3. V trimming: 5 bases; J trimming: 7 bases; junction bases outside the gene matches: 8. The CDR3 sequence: CASSLMDRGGQPQHF. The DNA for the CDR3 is TGTGCCAGCAGTCTAATGGACAGGGGGGGCCAGCCCCAGCATTTT.

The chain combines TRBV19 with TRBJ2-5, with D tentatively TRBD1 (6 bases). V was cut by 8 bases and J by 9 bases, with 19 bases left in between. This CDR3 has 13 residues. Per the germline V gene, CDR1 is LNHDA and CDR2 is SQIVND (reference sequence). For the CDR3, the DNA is TGTGCCAGTGGCTCTCAGGGGCCAAACGCCCAGTACTTC. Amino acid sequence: CASGSQGPNAQYF.

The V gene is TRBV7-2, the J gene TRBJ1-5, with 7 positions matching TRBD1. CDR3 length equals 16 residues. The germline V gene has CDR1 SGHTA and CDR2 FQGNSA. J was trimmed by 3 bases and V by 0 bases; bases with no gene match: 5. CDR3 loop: CASSLAVGTVNQPQHF. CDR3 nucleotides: TGTGCCAGCAGCTTAGCTGTTGGGACAGTCAATCAGCCCCAGCATTTT.

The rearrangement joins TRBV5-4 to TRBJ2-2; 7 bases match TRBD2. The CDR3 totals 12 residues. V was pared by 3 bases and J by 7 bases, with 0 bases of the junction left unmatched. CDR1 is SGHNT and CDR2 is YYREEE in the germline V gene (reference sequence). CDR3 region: CASSSGGGELFF. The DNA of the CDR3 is TGTGCCAGCAGCTCGGGAGGCGGGGAGCTGTTTTTT.

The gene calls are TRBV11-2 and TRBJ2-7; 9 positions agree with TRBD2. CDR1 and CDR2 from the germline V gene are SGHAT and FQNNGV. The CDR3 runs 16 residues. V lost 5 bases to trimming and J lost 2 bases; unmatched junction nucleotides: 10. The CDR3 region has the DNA TGTGCCAGCAGCCCCGCGCTGGCGGGGGGGGCCTACGAGCAGTACTTC. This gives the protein CASSPALAGGAYEQYF.

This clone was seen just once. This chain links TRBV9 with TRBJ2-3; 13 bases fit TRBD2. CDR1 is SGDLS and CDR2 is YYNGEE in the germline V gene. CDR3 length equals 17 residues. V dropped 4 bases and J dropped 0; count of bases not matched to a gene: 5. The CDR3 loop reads CASSRRTSGSSTDTQYF. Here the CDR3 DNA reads TGTGCCAGCAGCCGGAGGACTAGCGGGAGTAGCACAGATACGCAGTATTTT.

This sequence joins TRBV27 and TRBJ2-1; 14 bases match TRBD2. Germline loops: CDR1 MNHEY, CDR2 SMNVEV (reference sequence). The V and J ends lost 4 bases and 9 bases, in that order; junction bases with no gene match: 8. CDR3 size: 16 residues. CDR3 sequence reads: CASSSGLAGAPGEQFF. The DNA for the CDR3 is TGTGCCAGCAGTTCGGGACTAGCGGGAGCCCCGGGTGAGCAGTTCTTC.

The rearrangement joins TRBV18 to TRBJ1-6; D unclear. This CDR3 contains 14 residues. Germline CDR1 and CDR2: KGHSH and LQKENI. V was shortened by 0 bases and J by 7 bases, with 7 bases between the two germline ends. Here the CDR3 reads CASSPPPENSPLHF. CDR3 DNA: TGTGCCAGCTCACCACCGCCGGAAAATTCACCCCTCCACTTT.

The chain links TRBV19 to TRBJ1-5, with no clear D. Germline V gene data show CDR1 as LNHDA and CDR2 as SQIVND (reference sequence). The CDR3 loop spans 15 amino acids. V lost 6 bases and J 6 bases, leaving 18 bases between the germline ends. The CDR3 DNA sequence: TGTGCCAGTAGCGTGGGAAGGGAGGCCTCTCAGCCCCAGCATTTT. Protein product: CASSVGREASQPQHF.

The CDR3: CASSPHTGYGYTF. The CDR3 nucleotides are TGTGCCAGCAGCCCCCATACGGGGTATGGCTACACCTTC. The V gene is TRBV7-8, the J gene TRBJ1-2; D gene uncertain. This CDR3 contains 13 residues. The germline V and J ends were trimmed by 5 bases and 5 bases, with 12 bases remaining between them. The germline gives CDR1 SGHVS, CDR2 FQNEAQ.

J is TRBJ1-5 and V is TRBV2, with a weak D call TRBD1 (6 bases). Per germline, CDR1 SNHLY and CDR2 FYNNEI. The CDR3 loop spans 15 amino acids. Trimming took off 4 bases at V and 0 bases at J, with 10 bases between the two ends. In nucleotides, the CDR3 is TGTGCCAGCAGTGCTGGACAGAATAGCAATCAGCCCCAGCATTTT. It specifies CASSAGQNSNQPQHF.

This chain's CDR3 is CASSDGRGEQYF. The CDR3 region has the DNA TGTGCCAGCAGCGATGGAAGGGGAGAGCAGTACTTC. The rearrangement uses TRBV2 and TRBJ2-7; tentative D call: TRBD1 (5 bases). V lost 6 bases and J 7 bases, leaving 13 bases between the germline ends. Germline values: CDR1 SNHLY, CDR2 FYNNEI. The CDR3 length is 12 residues. Variable domain in full (rest from reference TRBV2 and TRBJ2-7): EPEVTQTPSHQVTQMGQEVILRCVPISNHLYFYWYRQILGQKVEFLVSFYNNEISEKSEIFDDQFSVERPDGSNFTLKIRSTKLEDSAMYFCASSDGRGEQYFGPGTRLTVT.

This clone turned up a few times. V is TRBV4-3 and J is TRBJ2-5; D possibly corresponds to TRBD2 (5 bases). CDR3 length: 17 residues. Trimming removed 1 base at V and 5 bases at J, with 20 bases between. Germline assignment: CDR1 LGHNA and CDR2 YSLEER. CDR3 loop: CASSQGARRGGEETQYF. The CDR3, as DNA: TGCGCCAGCAGCCAAGGCGCACGCCGGGGTGGAGAGGAGACCCAGTACTTC.

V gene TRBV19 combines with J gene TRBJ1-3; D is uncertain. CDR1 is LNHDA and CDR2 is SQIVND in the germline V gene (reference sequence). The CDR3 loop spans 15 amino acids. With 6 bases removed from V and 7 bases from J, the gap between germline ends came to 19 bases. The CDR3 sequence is CASRVTATESNTIYF. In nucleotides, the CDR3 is TGTGCCAGTAGGGTAACAGCCACGGAGAGCAACACCATATATTTT.

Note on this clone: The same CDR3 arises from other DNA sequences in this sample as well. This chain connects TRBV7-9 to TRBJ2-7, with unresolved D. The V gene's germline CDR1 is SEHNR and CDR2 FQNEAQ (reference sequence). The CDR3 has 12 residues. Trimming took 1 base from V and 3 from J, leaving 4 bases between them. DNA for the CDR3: TGTGCCAGCAGCTTAGTCGGCTACGAGCAGTACTTC. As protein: CASSLVGYEQYF. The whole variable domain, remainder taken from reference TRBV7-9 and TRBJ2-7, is DTGVSQNPRHKITKRGQNVTFRCDPISEHNRLYWYRQTLGQGPEFLTYFQNEAQLEKSRLLSDRFSAERPKGSFSTLEIQRTEQGDSAMYLCASSLVGYEQYFGPGTRLTVT.

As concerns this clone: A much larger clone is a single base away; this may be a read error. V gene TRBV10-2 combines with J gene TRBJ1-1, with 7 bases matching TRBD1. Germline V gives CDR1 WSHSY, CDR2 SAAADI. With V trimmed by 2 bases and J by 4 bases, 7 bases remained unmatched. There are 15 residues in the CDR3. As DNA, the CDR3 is TGCGCCAGCAGTGAGCCCGGGGCAGGGGGCACTGAAGCTTTCTTT. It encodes CASSEPGAGGTEAFF.

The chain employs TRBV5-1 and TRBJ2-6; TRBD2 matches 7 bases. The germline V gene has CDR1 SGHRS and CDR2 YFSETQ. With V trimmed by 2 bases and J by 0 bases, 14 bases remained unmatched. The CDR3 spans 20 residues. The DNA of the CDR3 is TGCGCCAGCAGCTTTCGGGTTACCTCGGGGAGGGACTCTGGGGCCAACGTCCTGACTTTC. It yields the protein CASSFRVTSGRDSGANVLTF.

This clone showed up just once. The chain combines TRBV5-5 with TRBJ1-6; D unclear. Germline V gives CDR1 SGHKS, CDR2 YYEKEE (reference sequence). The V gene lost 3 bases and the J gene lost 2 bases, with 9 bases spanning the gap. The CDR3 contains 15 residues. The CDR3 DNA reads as TGTGCCAGCAGCTCTACAGCCACCTATAATTCACCCCTCCACTTT. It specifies CASSSTATYNSPLHF.

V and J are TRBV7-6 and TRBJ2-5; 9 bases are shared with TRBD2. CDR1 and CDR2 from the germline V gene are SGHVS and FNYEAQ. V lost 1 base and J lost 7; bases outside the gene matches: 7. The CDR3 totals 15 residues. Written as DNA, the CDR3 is TGTGCCAGCAGCTTAGTAGCGGGGGCAGGGGGGACCCAGTACTTC. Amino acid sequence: CASSLVAGAGGTQYF.